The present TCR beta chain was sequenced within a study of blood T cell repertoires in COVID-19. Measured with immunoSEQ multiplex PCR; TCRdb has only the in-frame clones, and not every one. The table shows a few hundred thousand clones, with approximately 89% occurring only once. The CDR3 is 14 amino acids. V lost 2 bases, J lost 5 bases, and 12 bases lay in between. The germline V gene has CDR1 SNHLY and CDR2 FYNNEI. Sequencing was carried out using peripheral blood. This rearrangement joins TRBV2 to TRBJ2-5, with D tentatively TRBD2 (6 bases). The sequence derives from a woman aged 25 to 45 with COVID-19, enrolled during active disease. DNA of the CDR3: TGTGCCAGCAGTGAATCGGAAGGGAGGGAGACCCAGTACTTC. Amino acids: CASSESEGRETQYF.